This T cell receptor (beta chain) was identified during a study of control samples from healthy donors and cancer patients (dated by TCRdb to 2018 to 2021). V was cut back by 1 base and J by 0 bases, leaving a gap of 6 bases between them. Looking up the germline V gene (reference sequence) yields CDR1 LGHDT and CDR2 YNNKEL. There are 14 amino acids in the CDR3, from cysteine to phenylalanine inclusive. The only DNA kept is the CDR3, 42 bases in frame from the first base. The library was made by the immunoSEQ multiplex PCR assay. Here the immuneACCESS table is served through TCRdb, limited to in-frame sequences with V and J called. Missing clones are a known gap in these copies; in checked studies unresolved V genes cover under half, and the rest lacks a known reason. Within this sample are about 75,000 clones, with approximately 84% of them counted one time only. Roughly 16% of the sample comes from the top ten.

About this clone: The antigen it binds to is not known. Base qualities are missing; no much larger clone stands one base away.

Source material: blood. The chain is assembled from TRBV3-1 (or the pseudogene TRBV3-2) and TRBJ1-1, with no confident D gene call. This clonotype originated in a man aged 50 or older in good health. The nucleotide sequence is TGTGCCAGCAGCCAAGGACGAGTGAACACTGAAGCTTTCTTT. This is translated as CASSQGRVNTEAFF.